This TCR beta chain was captured in a study of T cell responses to AZD1222 COVID-19 vaccine (dated by TCRdb to the early 2020s). Concerning the study at large: Because spike-specific TCR depth and breadth did not differ between the two schedules, AZD1222 recipients who got a second dose at roughly 4 weeks were pooled with those who got a second dose at roughly 12 weeks. TCR sequencing was performed for about 240 trial participants, of whom 200 to 220 were given two doses of AZD1222 and around 25 were given two doses of MenACWY control vaccine. Trial participants were enrolled by age into 18-55, 56-69 and 70-plus year subgroups, with about 150, 28 and 57 TCR-sequenced participants respectively.

Its CDR3 holds 13 amino acids, cysteine through phenylalanine. Of the read, only the CDR3 DNA is kept; its 39 bases are in frame from base 1. V gives up 2 bases and J gives up 4 bases, and the segment between their germline ends measures 9 bases. Based on the germline V gene, the CDR1 and CDR2 sequences are SGHDT and YYEEEE. With respect to this clone: No cognate antigen has been identified for it. No quality values exist for individual bases; no much larger clone is one base distant.

General study outcomes and caveats: Most participants were white British and females outnumbered males, and the authors suggested that clonal diversity may have been underestimated. Conclusions about previously exposed vaccinees were limited because only six AZD1222 recipients were SARS-CoV-2 seropositive at baseline. In the small 56-69-year group, the increase in depth fell short of significance, most likely because of low power. The vaccine-associated CD4 TCRs covered the entire spike protein, and the dominant responses fell in regions 160-218 and 743-854. Nearly half of unique spike-specific TCRs reportedly recognized epitopes outside regions mutated in the B.1.351 and B.1.1.7 variants. Because no samples from the day 14 peak response were available, repertoires could be characterized only after the peak T cell response. Spike-specific TCR breadth and depth rose significantly after two AZD1222 doses compared with day 0 and with MenACWY recipients.

The CDR3 regions of human TCRbeta chains were analyzed by immunosequencing. The original pipeline was this. TCRs in the repertoires were matched against a reference library of SARS-CoV-2-specific TCRs that had been generated with the MIRA antigen-specificity platform. Breadth was defined as the fraction of unique TCRs that were SARS-CoV-2-associated, and depth was defined as the fraction of total T cells that were SARS-CoV-2-associated. Each spike-specific TCR was assigned to its reactive spike region and to a CD4 or CD8 class using the MIRA data. Log10-transformed breadth and depth values were compared by one-way ANOVA with Sidak's multiple comparisons tests. Imported from immuneACCESS, the table was reduced by TCRdb to in-frame sequences with V and J called. These copies leave out some clones; in studies compared against another copy, an unresolved V gene accounts for under half, and the cause of the remainder is not known. The DNA was the basis for D and trimming; V, J and clone size are from that table. Recorded for this sample are about 97,000 clones; 80% to 90% of them occurred a single time. 7.5% of the sample is in the top ten clones.

The time point label here, explained by the study, means: baseline before first vaccination. The vaccinee samples were drawn from two UK trials, COV001 and COV002, one of which was a single-blind randomized controlled phase 2/3 trial testing AZD1222 (ChAdOx1 nCoV-19) in healthy adults. For TCRbeta chain sequencing, PBMC samples were collected from trial participants at day 0 and at day 28 after the second dose. The sequence came from an adult in good health. The source was peripheral blood, collected on day 0 of AZD1222 vaccination. This chain joins TRBV5-6 to TRBJ1-2; the D gene cannot be resolved reliably. The CDR3 region reads CASSFPQTYGYTF. Here is the DNA: TGTGCCAGCAGCTTCCCGCAAACCTATGGCTACACCTTC.